Listed here are 3 T cell receptor beta chains from one sample, sequenced in a study of blood T cells in healthy people across ages. For the second PCR, which ran for roughly 6 to 11 cycles, a sample-barcoded 5' primer and a J-beta primer mix were used. One entry per CDR3 protein results from TCRdb running MiXCR on the 5' RACE reads. The sample lists about 1.4 million distinct CDR3 sequences, approximately 59% occurring once. The sequencing input was blood. The receptor set was obtained from a man aged 18 to 35 in good health.

The chain couples TRBV3-1 to TRBJ1-2; no clear D. This CDR3 contains 11 residues. Germline V gene data show CDR1 as LGHDT and CDR2 as YNNKEL (reference sequence). Trimming left V 4 bases short and J 9 bases short, with 9 bases between. CDR3 DNA: TGTGCCAGCAGCCTCGGGCTGCGCTACACCTTC. This sequence encodes CASSLGLRYTF. Supplemented by reference TRBV3-1 and TRBJ1-2, the full variable domain reads DTAVSQTPKYLVTQMGNDKSIKCEQNLGHDTMYWYKQDSKKFLKIMFSYNNKELIINETVPNRFSPKSPDKAHLNLHINSLELGDSAVYFCASSLGLRYTFGSGTRLTVV.

The rearrangement links TRBV7-9 to TRBJ2-3, with 10 bases that match TRBD1. CDR1 is SEHNR and CDR2 is FQNEAQ in the germline V gene (reference sequence). After removal of 5 bases from V and 4 bases from J, the junction contained 6 bases not matched to a gene. The CDR3 covers 15 residues. CDR3: CASSTGQGRADTQYF. In nucleotides, the CDR3 is TGTGCCAGCAGCACGGGACAGGGGCGTGCAGATACGCAGTATTTT.

This clonotype turned up a few times. This rearrangement joins TRBV20-1 to TRBJ2-1; TRBD1 agrees at 9 bases. Germline V gene sequence: CDR1 DFQATT, CDR2 SNEGSKA (reference sequence). The junction had 5 bases not matched to a gene; V was cut back by 5 bases and J by 3 bases. CDR3 length equals 14 residues. The CDR3 here is CSAFQTGGYNEQFF. The CDR3 region has the DNA TGCAGTGCTTTCCAGACAGGGGGCTACAATGAGCAGTTCTTC.